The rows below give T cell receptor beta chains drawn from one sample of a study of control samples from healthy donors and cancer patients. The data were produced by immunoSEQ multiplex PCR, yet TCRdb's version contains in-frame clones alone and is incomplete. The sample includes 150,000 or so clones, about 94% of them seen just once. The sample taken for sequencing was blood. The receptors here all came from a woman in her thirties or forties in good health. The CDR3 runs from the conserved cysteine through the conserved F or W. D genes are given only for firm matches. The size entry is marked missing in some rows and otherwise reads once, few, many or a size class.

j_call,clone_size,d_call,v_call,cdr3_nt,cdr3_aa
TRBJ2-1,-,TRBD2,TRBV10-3,TGTGCCATCAGTGTTACCGGGGGGTCCACCTACAATGAGCAGTTCTTC,CAISVTGGSTYNEQFF
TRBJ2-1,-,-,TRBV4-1,TGCGCCAGCAGCCAACACTCAGGGAGCAGTGAGCAGTTCTTC,CASSQHSGSSEQFF
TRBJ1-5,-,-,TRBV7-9,TGTGCCAGCAGCCCGAATCCAGGGCTCGGCCTGGGGGAGCCCCAGCATTTT,CASSPNPGLGLGEPQHF
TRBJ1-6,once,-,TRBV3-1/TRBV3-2,TGTGCCAGCAGCCAAGAATGGACCCAGGGCAATTCACCCCTCCACTTT,CASSQEWTQGNSPLHF
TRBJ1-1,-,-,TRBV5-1,TGCGCCAGCGGGGGGTCAAGCACTGAAGCTTTCTTT,CASGGSSTEAFF
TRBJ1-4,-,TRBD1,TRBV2,TGTGCCAGCAGTGAATTGACAGGGTTCAATGAAAAACTGTTTTTT,CASSELTGFNEKLFF
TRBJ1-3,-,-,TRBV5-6,TGTGCCAGCAGCGCGGAGGGGACACTCCTTTACTATGGAAACACCATATATTTT,CASSAEGTLLYYGNTIYF
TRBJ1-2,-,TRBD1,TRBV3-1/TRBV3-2,TGTGCCAGCAGCCAAGTAGGGACAGGGAAGGGCCGGGGCTACACCTTC,CASSQVGTGKGRGYTF
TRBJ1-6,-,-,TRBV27,TGTGCCAGCAGTCACCCGGACGGGAGAGGCTCACCCCTCCACTTT,CASSHPDGRGSPLHF
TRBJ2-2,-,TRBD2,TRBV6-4,TGTGCCAGCAGTGACAAAGCGGGAGGGACCGGGGAGCTGTTTTTT,CASSDKAGGTGELFF
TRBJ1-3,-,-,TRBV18,TGTGCCAGCTCACCAGGACGCCCGAGCTCTGGAAACACCATATATTTT,CASSPGRPSSGNTIYF
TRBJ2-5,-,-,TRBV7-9,TGTGCCAGCAGCTACTCAGGGTTGGAGACCCAGTACTTC,CASSYSGLETQYF
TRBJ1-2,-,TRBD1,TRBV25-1,TGTGCCAGCAGTGGAATACAGGGGTATGGCTACACCTTC,CASSGIQGYGYTF
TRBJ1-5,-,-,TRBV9,TGTGTCAGCAGCGTAGGAGATAGGGGGATGCAGCCCCAGCATTTT,CVSSVGDRGMQPQHF
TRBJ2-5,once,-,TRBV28,TGTGCCAGCAGGGGGGTTAGTCAAGGGGAAGAGACCCAGTACTTC,CASRGVSQGEETQYF
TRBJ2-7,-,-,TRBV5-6,TGTGCCAGCAGCTTGATGGGAGGCGAGCAGTACTTC,CASSLMGGEQYF
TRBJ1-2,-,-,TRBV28,TGTGCCAGCAGTCCCCCCCACGAGTGGGGTCGTGATGGCTACACCTTC,CASSPPHEWGRDGYTF
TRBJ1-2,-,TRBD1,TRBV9,TGTGCCAGCAGCCTAGGACAGGGGGTGCCCTACTATGGCTACACCTTC,CASSLGQGVPYYGYTF
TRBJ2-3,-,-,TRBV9,TGTGCCAGCAGCGAGACCGGGACCCCGACCCACACAGATACGCAGTATTTT,CASSETGTPTHTDTQYF
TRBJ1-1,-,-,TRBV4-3,TGCGCCAGCAGCCAGGAAACGGGCTCCGAAGCTTTCTTT,CASSQETGSEAFF
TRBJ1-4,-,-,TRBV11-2,TGTGCCAGCAGCTTATTAGGGCTCGGTGAAAAACTGTTTTTT,CASSLLGLGEKLFF
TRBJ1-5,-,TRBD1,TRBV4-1,TGCGCCAGCACGGCCGGGACAGGGGGAATGAGCAATCAGCCCCAGCATTTT,CASTAGTGGMSNQPQHF
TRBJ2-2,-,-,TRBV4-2,TGTGCCAGCAGCCAAGCCGTAGGGAGTTTCGCCGGGGAGCTGTTTTTT,CASSQAVGSFAGELFF
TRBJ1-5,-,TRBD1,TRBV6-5,TGTGCCAGCAGTCGACAGGGGGAGGGCAATCAGCCCCAGCATTTT,CASSRQGEGNQPQHF
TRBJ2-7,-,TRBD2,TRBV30,TGTGCCTGGAGTACCGGGACTAGCGGGACCGAGCAGTACTTC,CAWSTGTSGTEQYF
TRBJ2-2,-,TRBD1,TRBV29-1,TGCAGCGTGAAAGGGCCAGGGGGCGACACCGGGGAGCTGTTTTTT,CSVKGPGGDTGELFF
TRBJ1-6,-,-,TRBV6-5,TGTGCCAGCAATTTTCACGGCTCCTATAATTCACCCCTCCACTTT,CASNFHGSYNSPLHF
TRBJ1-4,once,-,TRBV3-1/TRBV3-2,TGTGCCAGCAGCCAAGATCTCGGGTCTAATGAAAAACTGTTTTTT,CASSQDLGSNEKLFF
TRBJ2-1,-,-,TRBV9,TGTGCCAGCAGCGTTCAGCCGGCGGTAAATGAGCAGTTCTTC,CASSVQPAVNEQFF
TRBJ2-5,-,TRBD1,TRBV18,TGTGCCAGCTCACTCACGGGACAGCAAGAGACCCAGTACTTC,CASSLTGQQETQYF
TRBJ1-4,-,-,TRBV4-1,TGCGCCAGCAGCCAAGATGGGAGCGGTGTTGGGGGGGCTGGTGAAAAACTGTTTTTT,CASSQDGSGVGGAGEKLFF